These T cell receptor beta chains were read from a single sample in a study of T cells expressing NK-cell markers. TCRdb reprocessed the 5' RACE reads and stores each CDR3 protein as one record, lacking DNA. The repertoire table contains roughly 180,000 distinct CDR3 sequences. Sequenced sample: blood T cells: a sorted CD56 or NKG2C T cell subset, CD4+ or CD8+ T cells, or bulk PBMC T cells (not recorded which). The receptors derive from a man aged 18-70 years in good health. CDR3s include the opening cysteine and the closing phenylalanine or tryptophan. Fields, in order: J gene, V gene, CDR3 protein.

TRBJ1-1 TRBV7-9 CASSEDDRVTEAFF
TRBJ1-6 TRBV7-4 CASSLGKAALSSYNSPLHF
TRBJ2-1 TRBV11-1 CASSQHRTGIGDNEQFF
TRBJ2-4 TRBV4-1 CASSQGLGNIQYF
TRBJ2-1 TRBV6-2/TRBV6-3 CASSYGGQEVNEQFF
TRBJ1-2 TRBV11-2 CASSLAGGSYGYTF
TRBJ2-7 TRBV4-2 CASSQLGGVAGIHEQYF
TRBJ2-5 TRBV19 CASSPRQRETQYF
TRBJ2-5 TRBV19 CASSMDGTGIETQYF
TRBJ1-2 TRBV7-9 CASKTQGLYGYTF
TRBJ1-2 TRBV19 CASSISLSSIYTF
TRBJ2-1 TRBV4-2 CASSQDFRRGFHNEQFF
TRBJ1-2 TRBV19 CASSTKTMNYGYTF
TRBJ1-2 TRBV20-1 CSARSTAANYGYTF
TRBJ2-1 TRBV5-6 CASSLPWDPQGNYNEQFF
TRBJ2-7 TRBV27 CASSRDEGAKNEQYF
TRBJ2-6 TRBV5-1 CASSLSTSAGANVLTF
TRBJ2-5 TRBV4-1 CASSQGGGLAAQTQYF
TRBJ2-2 TRBV11-1 CASSQDRETNTGELFF
TRBJ2-1 TRBV7-7 CASSPRGGTSSYNEQFF
TRBJ2-7 TRBV28 CASSFSVQRGANEQYF
TRBJ2-7 TRBV12-3/TRBV12-4 CASSTGTSGGPSSYEQYF
TRBJ2-3 TRBV5-1 CASSLSPLVDTQYF
TRBJ2-1 TRBV11-1 CASSLGGYRGDTYNEQFF
TRBJ2-3 TRBV23-1 CASPPRTSGDVPTDTQYF
TRBJ2-3 TRBV13 CASSSRSGGATDTQYF
TRBJ2-7 TRBV7-2 CASSLALAGAVEQYF
TRBJ2-2 TRBV6-2/TRBV6-3 CAIGTLQRSGELFF
TRBJ1-3 TRBV9 CASKPGQSSGNTIYF
TRBJ1-2 TRBV24-1 CATSDTGGADGYTF
TRBJ2-7 TRBV27 CASSAPSGEQYF
TRBJ2-5 TRBV27 CASSLSWAAQYF